The clone carrying this T cell receptor (beta chain) was seen a few times. Its cognate antigen is unknown. Per-sample PBMC isolation yielded at least 6 million cells. The sample comes from a study of blood T cells in healthy people across ages. Trimming removed 0 bases at V and 0 bases at J, with 19 bases between. CDR3 length: 19 residues. Germline CDR1 is SGDLS and CDR2 is YYNGEE. The second PCR ran about 6 to 11 cycles with a sample-barcoded 5' primer and J-beta primers. With 12 random nucleotides, a template-switch adaptor tagged each individual cDNA molecule. Each CDR3 protein gets one entry after TCRdb re-called the 5' RACE reads with MiXCR. This sample has 1.5 million to 2 million distinct CDR3 sequences; approximately 50% occur once, and the top ten carry less than 2.5%. Findings and caveats of the study: A roughly linear age-dependent decrease characterized TCR beta diversity per million T cells. TCR beta diversity was tightly associated with the proportion of naive T cells.

This rearrangement joins TRBV9 to TRBJ2-1; the D gene is possibly TRBD1 (6 bases). Sequencing was performed on blood. This TCR came from a woman aged 40 to 50 in good health. CDR3 loop: CASSVGVGATKSSYNEQFF. The CDR3 coding sequence is TGTGCCAGCAGCGTAGGGGTGGGGGCGACTAAAAGCTCCTACAATGAGCAGTTCTTC.